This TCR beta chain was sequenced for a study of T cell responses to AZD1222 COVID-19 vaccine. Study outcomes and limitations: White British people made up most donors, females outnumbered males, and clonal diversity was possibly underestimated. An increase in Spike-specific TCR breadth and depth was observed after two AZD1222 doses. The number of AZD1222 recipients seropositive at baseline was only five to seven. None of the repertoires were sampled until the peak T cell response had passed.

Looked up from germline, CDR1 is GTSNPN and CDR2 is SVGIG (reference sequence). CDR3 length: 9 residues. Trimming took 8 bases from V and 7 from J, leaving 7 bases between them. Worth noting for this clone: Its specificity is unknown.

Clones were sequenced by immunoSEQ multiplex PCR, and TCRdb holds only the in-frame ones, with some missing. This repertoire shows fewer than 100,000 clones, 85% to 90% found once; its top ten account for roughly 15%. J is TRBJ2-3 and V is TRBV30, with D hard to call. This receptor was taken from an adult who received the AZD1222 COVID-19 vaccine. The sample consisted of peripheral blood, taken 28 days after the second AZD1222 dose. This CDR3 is CAAENTQYF. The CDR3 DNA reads TGTGCCGCGGAAAATACGCAGTATTTT.